This T cell receptor beta chain was obtained from a study of molecular identifiers for immune sequencing clone quantification. CDR1 and CDR2 from the germline V gene are LNHNV and YYDKDF (reference sequence). This CDR3 is 12 amino acids long. Trimming pared 0 bases from V and 8 bases from J, leaving 5 bases between. TCRdb itself ran the PCR reads through MiXCR, one entry per CDR3 protein. The sample lists more than 450,000 distinct CDR3 sequences, roughly a fifth occurring once. This receptor was taken from a human donor in good health. Some libraries in this study had Jurkat cell RNA spiked in. Source material: naive CD8+ T cells from blood, with Jurkat cell RNA spiked in. Subset defined: FACS-sorted CD8+CD4-CCR7+CD45RA+ naive T cells. V gene TRBV15 combines with J gene TRBJ1-3; no definite D call. CDR3 nucleotide sequence: TGTGCCACCAGCAGAGATCTGGACACCATATATTTT. Encoded protein: CATSRDLDTIYF.